The 14 T cell receptor beta chains presented below share a single source sample, sequenced in a study of sequential checkpoint blockade in melanoma. Generated by immunoSEQ multiplex PCR, the TCRdb table keeps only in-frame clones and is missing some. The sample holds 8,000 to 8,500 clones, 50% to 60% seen once. Treatment reported: randomized to nivolumab then ipilimumab (arm A) or the reverse (arm B). The material sequenced was CD8+ T cells sorted from blood (inferred from file names), taken from a patient given nivolumab and ipilimumab in sequence. The receptors stem from a human donor with melanoma.

This chain links TRBV5-1 with TRBJ2-7; D not certain. Trimming took 3 bases from V and 0 from J, leaving 13 bases between them. The CDR3 covers 15 residues. Germline V CDR1 and CDR2: SGHRS, YFSETQ. The CDR3 region is CASSSLAGYSYEQYF. The CDR3 nucleotides are TGCGCCAGCAGCTCGCTTGCAGGATACTCCTACGAGCAGTACTTC.

The chain has TRBV6-4 and TRBJ1-1, with a tentative D call TRBD1 (5 bases). CDR1 is MRHNA and CDR2 is SNTAGT in the germline V gene. V was cut by 3 bases and J by 4 bases, with 12 bases left in between. CDR3 length: 14 amino acids. The CDR3 region is CASSETSGGTEAFF. CDR3 DNA: TGTGCCAGCAGTGAAACCTCGGGGGGCACTGAAGCTTTCTTT.

This clone was found a few times. The chain employs TRBV9 and TRBJ2-5, with 12 bases lining up with TRBD2. CDR3 size: 16 residues. Trimming cost V 3 bases and J 2 bases; bases outside gene matches: 5. Germline loops: CDR1 SGDLS, CDR2 YYNGEE. CDR3 sequence: CASSARTSGEQETQYF. DNA for the CDR3: TGTGCCAGCAGCGCCAGGACTAGCGGGGAGCAAGAGACCCAGTACTTC.

This clone was seen a handful of times. J is TRBJ2-1 and V is TRBV4-1; D is unclear. Germline V gene sequence: CDR1 MGHRA, CDR2 YSYEKL. V was pared by 2 bases and J by 10 bases, with 15 bases between. The CDR3 extends over 14 amino acids. The CDR3 here is CASSQSVQSDEQFF. The CDR3 nucleotides are TGCGCCAGCAGCCAAAGCGTTCAGTCTGACGAGCAGTTCTTC.

The V gene is TRBV5-6, the J gene TRBJ1-2, with D tentatively TRBD1 (6 bases). The germline gives CDR1 SGHDT, CDR2 YYEEEE. This CDR3 is built from 12 residues. Deletions cut 4 bases from V and 8 bases from J, with 12 bases between. The CDR3 region is CASSPGEGGYTF. The CDR3 coding sequence is TGTGCCAGCAGCCCAGGGGAGGGCGGCTACACCTTC. Complete variable domain (other parts from reference TRBV5-6 and TRBJ1-2): DAGVTQSPTHLIKTRGQQVTLRCSPKSGHDTVSWYQQALGQGPQFIFQYYEEEERQRGNFPDRFSGHQFPNYSSELNVNALLLGDSALYLCASSPGEGGYTFGSGTRLTVV.

The gene calls are TRBV9 and TRBJ2-6; D is undetermined. CDR1 is SGDLS and CDR2 is YYNGEE in the germline V gene. Trimming stripped 5 bases from V and 0 bases from J, with 18 bases between. The CDR3 contains 18 residues. The CDR3 nucleotides are TGTGCCAGCAGTGGTACAGACGTATCCCTCTCTGGGGCCAACGTCCTGACTTTC. It specifies CASSGTDVSLSGANVLTF.

This clone was seen just once. Within the sample, other DNA sequences also encode this same CDR3. The chain is built from TRBV4-1 and TRBJ1-5; D possibly corresponds to TRBD1 (6 bases). V lost 1 base to trimming and J lost 6 bases, with 13 bases between them. CDR1 is MGHRA and CDR2 is YSYEKL in the germline V gene. The CDR3 has 15 amino acids. CDR3 DNA: TGCGCCAGCAGCCAAGTAGCAGGGGAGGGTCAGCCCCAGCATTTT. Residues: CASSQVAGEGQPQHF.

This chain joins TRBV6-1 and TRBJ1-5; the D is unclear. V was cut by 0 bases and J by 6 bases, with 12 bases left in between. The CDR3 is 15 residues long. Germline-derived CDR1 and CDR2 are MNHNS and SASEGT. CDR3 DNA sequence: TGTGCCAGCAGTGAAGCTTCCAGTGATCTTCAGCCCCAGCATTTT. Its protein product is CASSEASSDLQPQHF.

The CDR3 bases are TGCAGCGTTACCCCAGGTGGCGAGCAGTACTTC. Translated, it gives CSVTPGGEQYF. This chain links TRBV29-1 with TRBJ2-7; D is undetermined. Trimming left V 5 bases short and J 6 bases short, with 11 bases between. Germline CDR1 SQVTM, CDR2 ANQGSEA. This CDR3 spans 11 amino acids.

The chain recombines TRBV21-1 with TRBJ2-7; TRBD2, as called in the table, went unchecked against the DNA. TRBV21-1 is deemed a pseudogene. This CDR3 has 13 amino acids. CDR3: CARAVVDGYEQYF. As DNA, the CDR3 is TGTGCCAGGGCGGTGGTAGACGGATACGAGCAGTACTTC.

The V call is TRBV9, the J call TRBJ2-7; D possibly corresponds to TRBD1 (5 bases). CDR1 is SGDLS and CDR2 is YYNGEE in the germline V gene. Trimming cost V 2 bases and J 0 bases, with 9 bases left between them. This CDR3 is 14 amino acids long. CDR3 region: CASSVGDSSYEQYF. CDR3 nucleotide sequence: TGTGCCAGCAGCGTTGGAGACAGCTCCTACGAGCAGTACTTC.

The J gene is TRBJ1-1, the V gene TRBV7-9, with a weak D call TRBD1 (6 bases). CDR3 length equals 14 residues. Germline V gene lookup returns CDR1 SEHNR and CDR2 FQNEAQ (reference sequence). V lost 5 bases, J lost 4 bases, and 14 bases lay in between. The CDR3 here is CASSTSTGRTEAFF. CDR3 in DNA: TGTGCCAGCAGCACCTCAACAGGGCGCACTGAAGCTTTCTTT.

The chain combines TRBV27 with TRBJ2-7, with no clear D. With 6 bases removed from V and 5 bases from J, the gap between germline ends came to 14 bases. Germline V gene sequence: CDR1 MNHEY, CDR2 SMNVEV (reference sequence). This CDR3 is built from 13 residues. This chain's CDR3 is CASSPGNPNEQYF. CDR3 bases: TGTGCCAGCAGCCCTGGCAACCCGAACGAGCAGTACTTC.

This clone appeared a few times. V and J are TRBV5-8 and TRBJ1-1; 7 nucleotides align to TRBD1. Per germline, CDR1 SGHTS and CDR2 YDEGEE. With V trimmed by 9 bases and J by 5 bases, 7 bases remained unmatched. The CDR3 is made up of 12 amino acids. This CDR3 is CANDREVTEAFF. In nucleotides, the CDR3 is TGTGCCAACGACAGGGAGGTTACTGAAGCTTTCTTT.